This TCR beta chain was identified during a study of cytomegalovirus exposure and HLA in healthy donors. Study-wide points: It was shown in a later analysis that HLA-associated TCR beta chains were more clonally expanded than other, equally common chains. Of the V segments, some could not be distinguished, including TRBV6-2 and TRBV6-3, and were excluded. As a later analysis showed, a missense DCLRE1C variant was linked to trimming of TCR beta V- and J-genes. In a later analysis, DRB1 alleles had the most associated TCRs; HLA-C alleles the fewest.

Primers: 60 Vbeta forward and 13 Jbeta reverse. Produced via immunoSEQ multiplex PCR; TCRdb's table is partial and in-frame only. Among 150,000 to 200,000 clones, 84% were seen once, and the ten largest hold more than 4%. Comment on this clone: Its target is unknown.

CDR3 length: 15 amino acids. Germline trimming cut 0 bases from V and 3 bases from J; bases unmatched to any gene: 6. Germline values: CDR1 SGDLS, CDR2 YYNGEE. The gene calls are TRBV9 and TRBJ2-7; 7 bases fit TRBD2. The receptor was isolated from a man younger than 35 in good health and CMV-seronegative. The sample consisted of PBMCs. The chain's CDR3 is CASSVDAGEGYEQYF. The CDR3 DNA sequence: TGTGCCAGCAGCGTAGACGCGGGAGAGGGCTACGAGCAGTACTTC.